These 26 T cell receptor beta chains were all obtained from the same sample, sequenced in a study of shared clonotypes between healthy human individuals (dated by TCRdb to 2020 to 2021). The library was made by the immunoSEQ multiplex PCR assay. What TCRdb holds here is the immuneACCESS table cut down to in-frame rearrangements. Part of the clones is not present; checked against another copy, under half of the missing clones reflect an unresolved V gene, and the others are unexplained. Counted in this sample were 950,000 to 1,100,000 clones; roughly 80% of them appeared once. In total, the top ten clones hold approximately 1.5% of the sample. Specimen: memory CD4+ T cells sorted from blood. In light of the paper, this sample's cell subset or site label describes: CD45RA-negative fraction. The receptor set was obtained from a man between 18 and 35 years old in good health.

The chain combines TRBV15 with TRBJ2-1; D gene unclear. CDR1 and CDR2 (germline): LNHNV, YYDKDF (reference sequence). Deletions cut 2 bases from V and 13 bases from J, with 21 bases between. This CDR3 has 15 amino acids. CDR3 sequence: CATSRSGSGPVEQFF. The CDR3 region has the DNA TGTGCCACCAGCAGATCAGGTTCTGGGCCCGTGGAACAGTTCTTC. Looking up the rest from reference TRBV15 and TRBJ2-1 gives the full variable domain: DAMVIQNPRYQVTQFGKPVTLSCSQTLNHNVMYWYQQKSSQAPKLLFHYYDKDFNNEADTPDNFQSRRPNTSFCFLDIRSPGLGDTAMYLCATSRSGSGPVEQFFGPGTRLTVL.

This clone was counted between two and nine times. The rearrangement uses TRBV29-1 and TRBJ2-3, with 10 bases lining up with TRBD2. CDR1 SQVTM and CDR2 ANQGSEA come from the germline V gene. The CDR3 is made up of 14 amino acids. V was pared by 8 bases and J by 4 bases, with 9 bases of the junction left unmatched. Here the CDR3 reads CSTRTSGGADTQYF. For the CDR3, the DNA is TGCAGCACAAGGACTAGCGGAGGTGCAGATACGCAGTATTTT.

The J gene is TRBJ2-6, the V gene TRBV5-8; no clear D gene. V dropped 1 base and J dropped 1 base, with 6 bases sitting between them. The CDR3 has 15 amino acids. Per the germline V gene, CDR1 is SGHTS and CDR2 is YDEGEE. CDR3 sequence reads: CASSLTLSGANVLTF. The CDR3 DNA sequence: TGTGCCAGCAGCTTGACCTTATCTGGGGCCAACGTCCTGACTTTC.

This sequence joins TRBV4-1 and TRBJ2-7; no firm D call. CDR1 MGHRA and CDR2 YSYEKL come from the germline V gene. Trimming stripped 4 bases from V and 0 bases from J, with 16 bases between. This CDR3 has 16 amino acids. The CDR3 protein is CASSRDSSVASYEQYF. The CDR3 DNA reads as TGCGCCAGCAGCCGGGATTCCTCCGTTGCCTCCTACGAGCAGTACTTC.

Comments on this clone: The sample holds other DNA sequences that translate to the same CDR3. The rearrangement uses TRBV7-9 and TRBJ1-1; no clear D. The CDR3 is 13 residues long. Looked up from germline, CDR1 is SEHNR and CDR2 is FQNEAQ (reference sequence). The V gene lost 4 bases and the J gene lost 1 base, with 7 bases spanning the gap. CDR3 region: CASSSSGNTEAFF. The CDR3, as DNA: TGTGCCAGCAGCTCCTCAGGGAACACTGAAGCTTTCTTT.

This sequence joins TRBV7-2 and TRBJ1-1, with 9 bases that match TRBD1. Per germline, CDR1 SGHTA and CDR2 FQGNSA. J was trimmed by 0 bases and V by 5 bases; bases with no gene match: 13. This CDR3 spans 18 amino acids. The CDR3 nucleotides are TGTGCCAGCAGCCTACGGGACCGACAGGGGGTAATGAACACTGAAGCTTTCTTT. It codes for CASSLRDRQGVMNTEAFF.

The sample holds a few counts of this clone. V is TRBV28 and J is TRBJ1-5, with D possibly TRBD1 on 6 matching bases. Looked up from germline, CDR1 is MDHEN and CDR2 is SYDVKM. Trimming left V 1 base short and J 7 bases short, with 14 bases between. The CDR3 spans 15 residues. The DNA for the CDR3 is TGTGCCAGCAGTTTATCGGGGGCGATTTGGCAGCCCCAGCATTTT. Translated, it gives CASSLSGAIWQPQHF.

V usage is TRBV10-3 and J usage is TRBJ2-1; 9 nucleotides agree with TRBD2. This CDR3 region has 15 residues. Trimming removed 5 bases from V and 6 bases from J; junction bases left unmatched: 8. Germline V gene sequence: CDR1 ENHRY, CDR2 SYGVKD. The CDR3 bases are TGTGCCATCAGTCCGCGGGAGGGCCTGGGCAATGAGCAGTTCTTC. Its translation is CAISPREGLGNEQFF.

This clone was found a few times. V gene TRBV25-1 combines with J gene TRBJ1-2; no definite D call. This CDR3 has 13 residues. With 4 bases removed from V and 2 bases from J, the gap between germline ends came to 8 bases. Germline-derived CDR1 and CDR2 are MGHDK and SYGVNS. The DNA of the CDR3 is TGTGCCAGCAGTGGATCAGTCAACTATGGCTACACCTTC. It codes for CASSGSVNYGYTF.

This sequence joins TRBV2 and TRBJ1-1, with 9 bases fitting TRBD1. V was pared by 4 bases and J by 4 bases, with 10 bases of the junction left unmatched. This CDR3 is built from 16 residues. In germline, CDR1 is SNHLY, CDR2 FYNNEI. CDR3 sequence: CASSASQGAKGTEAFF. In nucleotides, the CDR3 is TGTGCCAGCAGTGCCTCACAGGGGGCTAAGGGCACTGAAGCTTTCTTT.

The rearrangement uses TRBV27 and TRBJ1-6; D remains ambiguous. The V gene's germline CDR1 is MNHEY and CDR2 SMNVEV (reference sequence). CDR3 length equals 16 residues. V was shortened by 3 bases and J by 5 bases, with 14 bases between the two germline ends. The DNA of the CDR3 is TGTGCCAGCAGTTTCTCTAGCACACGAAATAATTCACCCCTCCACTTT. The encoded protein is CASSFSSTRNNSPLHF.

The rearrangement links TRBV18 to TRBJ1-3; 9 positions match TRBD1. Germline V gene sequence: CDR1 KGHSH, CDR2 LQKENI. Unmatched junction bases numbered 4, after V lost 4 bases and J lost 0 bases. The CDR3 is 16 residues long. The CDR3 protein is CASSLGQGSSGNTIYF. DNA of the CDR3: TGTGCCAGCTCACTCGGACAGGGGAGCTCTGGAAACACCATATATTTT.

This clone showed up many times. The chain combines TRBV10-1 with TRBJ2-7, with TRBD2 matching over 11 bases. CDR3 length: 15 residues. CDR1 and CDR2 from the germline V gene are WNHNN and SYGVQD (reference sequence). The V gene end was trimmed by 5 bases and the J gene end by 2 bases; junction bases not matched to a gene: 5. As DNA, the CDR3 is TGCGCCAGCAGTTCTACTAGCGGGGGAACCTACGAGCAGTACTTC. Translation: CASSSTSGGTYEQYF.

This clone appeared a few times. This same CDR3 is encoded by further DNA sequences in the sample. This chain uses TRBV28 with TRBJ1-1; unclear D gene. Trimming shortened V by 3 bases and J by 1 base, and 3 bases separated the two germline ends. CDR1 MDHEN and CDR2 SYDVKM come from the germline V gene. The CDR3 sequence is 12 residues long. DNA of the CDR3: TGTGCCAGCAGTTTCTCGAACACTGAAGCTTTCTTT. Protein: CASSFSNTEAFF.

The chain is built from TRBV7-3 and TRBJ2-5; maybe TRBD1 (6 bases). Germline CDR1 SGHTA, CDR2 FQGTGA. This CDR3 region has 15 residues. V was pared by 1 base and J by 3 bases, with 12 bases between. CDR3 bases: TGTGCCAGCAGCTTAATGGGCAGGGGTGAAGAGACCCAGTACTTC. It encodes CASSLMGRGEETQYF.

V and J are TRBV5-1 and TRBJ1-6; the match to TRBD1 covers 8 bases. Trimming cost V 0 bases and J 7 bases; bases outside gene matches: 6. The length of the CDR3 is 16 residues. Germline lookup yields CDR1 SGHRS and CDR2 YFSETQ. In DNA, the CDR3 is TGCGCCAGCAGCTTGGGACAGGGGATTGGGAATTCACCCCTCCACTTT. This codes for CASSLGQGIGNSPLHF. Variable domain in full (rest from reference TRBV5-1 and TRBJ1-6): KAGVTQTPRYLIKTRGQQVTLSCSPISGHRSVSWYQQTPGQGLQFLFEYFSETQRNKGNFPGRFSGRQFSNSRSEMNVSTLELGDSALYLCASSLGQGIGNSPLHFGNGTRLTVT.

This chain joins TRBV5-1 and TRBJ2-7; TRBD2 aligns across 10 bases. Germline values: CDR1 SGHRS, CDR2 YFSETQ. The V segment lost 3 bases and the J segment 2 bases; nucleotides outside the gene matches: 8. The CDR3 covers 16 residues. CDR3 residues: CASSSRTSGTPYEQYF. In nucleotides, the CDR3 is TGCGCCAGCAGCTCGCGAACTAGCGGGACTCCCTACGAGCAGTACTTC.

A note on this clone: The same CDR3 arises from other DNA sequences in this sample as well. The rearrangement links TRBV5-1 to TRBJ2-5, with D perhaps TRBD1 (6 bases). V gave up 5 bases and J gave up 4 bases, with 15 bases separating them. The CDR3 length is 14 residues. Germline assignment: CDR1 SGHRS and CDR2 YFSETQ. CDR3: CASSSTGIGETQYF. In nucleotides, the CDR3 is TGCGCCAGCAGTTCTACAGGGATCGGAGAGACCCAGTACTTC.

The chain uses TRBV7-2 and TRBJ1-2; D unresolved. Trimming removed 5 bases at V and 3 bases at J, with 10 bases between. Germline CDR1 is SGHTA and CDR2 is FQGNSA. CDR3 length equals 13 residues. CDR3 sequence: CASSQATYYGYTF. In nucleotides, the CDR3 is TGTGCCAGCAGCCAGGCAACCTACTATGGCTACACCTTC.

The chain carries TRBV28 and TRBJ1-2, with D maybe TRBD1 (6 bases). Trimming took off 2 bases at V and 8 bases at J, with 15 bases between the two ends. This CDR3 region has 14 residues. The germline V gene encodes CDR1 MDHEN and CDR2 SYDVKM. Written as DNA, the CDR3 is TGTGCCAGCAGTTTAGAGCAGGGGTTTAGCGGCTACACCTTC. Its translation: CASSLEQGFSGYTF.

The chain links TRBV9 to TRBJ2-3; 9 bases match TRBD1. Germline V gene lookup returns CDR1 SGDLS and CDR2 YYNGEE. CDR3 length: 19 amino acids. V lost 3 bases, J lost 2 bases, and 16 bases stayed unmatched. The CDR3 bases are TGTGCCAGCAGCGGGGGAGGGACAGGGAGCCCAGCATTCACAGATACGCAGTATTTT. Its protein is CASSGGGTGSPAFTDTQYF.

CDR3 DNA sequence: TGCAGCGTCAGTATAGGGACCGGCGTCACTGAAGCTTTCTTT. Translated, it gives CSVSIGTGVTEAFF. The J gene is TRBJ1-1, the V gene TRBV29-1, with D perhaps matching TRBD1 (5 bases). V was pared by 6 bases and J by 4 bases, with 18 bases between. Per the germline V gene, CDR1 is SQVTM and CDR2 is ANQGSEA. The CDR3 has 14 residues. The variable domain in full, completed from reference TRBV29-1 and TRBJ1-1, reads SAVISQKPSRDICQRGTSLTIQCQVDSQVTMMFWYRQQPGQSLTLIATANQGSEATYESGFVIDKFPISRPNLTFSTLTVSNMSPEDSSIYLCSVSIGTGVTEAFFGQGTRLTVV.

The genes are TRBV30 and TRBJ2-7, with 8 bases aligning to TRBD1. This CDR3 contains 11 residues. Germline trimming cut 5 bases from V and 3 bases from J; bases unmatched to any gene: 0. Germline CDR1 is GTSNPN and CDR2 is SVGIG (reference sequence). The CDR3 region is CAWDRGYEQYF. The CDR3 DNA reads as TGTGCCTGGGACAGGGGCTACGAGCAGTACTTC.

The V call is TRBV19, the J call TRBJ1-1; 7 bases are a match to TRBD1. V trimming: 5 bases; J trimming: 1 base; junction bases outside the gene matches: 4. Germline-derived CDR1 and CDR2 are LNHDA and SQIVND (reference sequence). CDR3 length: 14 residues. The CDR3 sequence: CASSFDRENTEAFF. CDR3 nucleotide sequence: TGTGCCAGTAGTTTCGACAGGGAGAACACTGAAGCTTTCTTT.

V and J are TRBV12-5 and TRBJ2-7; 12 nucleotides line up with TRBD2. J gave up 3 bases and V 0 bases, and 0 bases lay outside the gene matches. The CDR3 loop spans 15 amino acids. Germline lookup yields CDR1 LGHNT and CDR2 FRNRAP. This CDR3 is CASGLVLAGGYEQYF. CDR3 coding DNA: TGTGCTAGTGGTTTGGTACTAGCGGGAGGCTACGAGCAGTACTTC.

This sequence joins TRBV4-3 and TRBJ2-1; tentative D call: TRBD2 (6 bases). The CDR3 extends over 15 amino acids. The V end was cut by 4 bases, the J end by 2 bases, with 12 bases between. The V gene's germline CDR1 is LGHNA and CDR2 YSLEER. This chain's CDR3 is CASSRMLATYNEQFF. The CDR3 bases are TGCGCCAGCAGCCGGATGCTAGCGACCTACAATGAGCAGTTCTTC.